The source of this T cell receptor beta chain is a study of blood T cell repertoires in COVID-19. Sequencing used immunoSEQ multiplex PCR; TCRdb keeps in-frame clones, though not all of them. The sample lists about 240,000 clones, around 85% occurring once. The CDR3 contains 15 residues. The V gene end was trimmed by 5 bases and the J gene end by 4 bases; junction bases not matched to a gene: 5. CDR1 is ENHRY, CDR2 SYGVKD, per germline. The chain recombines TRBV10-3 with TRBJ2-2; 9 nucleotides line up with TRBD1. The specimen sequenced was peripheral blood. This TCR was sampled from a man aged 55-75 years with acute or convalescent COVID-19. CDR3 loop: CAISPGQGRTGELFF. The CDR3 DNA reads as TGTGCCATCAGTCCGGGACAGGGTCGCACCGGGGAGCTGTTTTTT.